These T cell receptor beta chains were read from a single sample in a study of OX40 agonist ivuxolimab in advanced cancers. Sequencing was performed with immunoSEQ multiplex PCR; in TCRdb, only in-frame clones are kept and a portion is missing. In the table there are about 83,000 clones, about 81% of which are singletons. The source was CD4+ or CD8+ T cells sorted from blood, collected in a trial of the OX40 agonist ivuxolimab. These receptors all stem from an adult with an advanced solid tumor such as melanoma, head and neck, liver or kidney cancer. CDR3s include the opening cysteine and the closing phenylalanine or tryptophan. The order of the fields is CDR3 length, clone size, D gene, J gene, V gene, CDR3 DNA, CDR3 protein. D genes are given only for firm matches. Only part of the rows carry a size: once, few, many, or a class if the clone is expanded.

length: 12; size: few; D: -; J: TRBJ2-7; V: TRBV6-5; DNA: TGTGCCAGCAGTTACCCAGGAAGCGAGCAGTACTTC; CDR3: CASSYPGSEQYF
length: 15; size: -; D: TRBD2; J: TRBJ2-1; V: TRBV27; DNA: TGTGCCAGCACTATAGATGGACTAGCACGTATTGAGCAGTTCTTC; CDR3: CASTIDGLARIEQFF
length: 14; size: -; D: -; J: TRBJ1-4; V: TRBV7-2; DNA: TGTGCCAGCAGCTTAGCGCTTCTCGCTGAAAAACTGTTTTTT; CDR3: CASSLALLAEKLFF
length: 20; size: -; D: -; J: TRBJ1-1; V: TRBV30; DNA: TGTGCCTGGAGGGATTTAACAGCTACGGTGGGACTCCCCTCGGGCACTGAAGCTTTCTTT; CDR3: CAWRDLTATVGLPSGTEAFF
length: 12; size: -; D: -; J: TRBJ1-1; V: TRBV7-6; DNA: TGTGCCAGCAGCTTACGACAGGCGTCCGTGGTGTTT; CDR3: CASSLRQASVVF
length: 14; size: -; D: -; J: TRBJ1-1; V: TRBV5-1; DNA: TGCGCCAGCAGCTTCGGGGCGCCGGGAACTGAAGCTTTCTTT; CDR3: CASSFGAPGTEAFF
length: 16; size: -; D: TRBD1; J: TRBJ1-4; V: TRBV30; DNA: TGTGCCTGGAGTGAGCTCCAAGGGGGCGGTAGAGAAAAACTGTTTTTT; CDR3: CAWSELQGGGREKLFF
length: 13; size: -; D: -; J: TRBJ2-3; V: TRBV4-1; DNA: TGCGCCAGCAGCCACGAGGGGGAAGATACGCAGTATTTT; CDR3: CASSHEGEDTQYF
length: 16; size: -; D: -; J: TRBJ2-3; V: TRBV18; DNA: TGTGCCAGCTCACCAAACCACGGCGGTGAGGCAGATACGCAGTATTTT; CDR3: CASSPNHGGEADTQYF
length: 15; size: -; D: -; J: TRBJ1-1; V: TRBV15; DNA: TGTGCCACCAGCAGAGATAGTTCAGGGTCGGGTGAAGCTTTCTTT; CDR3: CATSRDSSGSGEAFF
length: 15; size: -; D: -; J: TRBJ2-5; V: TRBV6-1; DNA: TGTGCCAGCAGTTGGCGGTTCAGCCACAGGGAGACCCAGTACTTC; CDR3: CASSWRFSHRETQYF
length: 13; size: few; D: -; J: TRBJ1-1; V: TRBV19; DNA: TGTGCCAGTAGTTCCGCGATGAACACTGAAGCTTTCTTT; CDR3: CASSSAMNTEAFF
length: 15; size: few; D: -; J: TRBJ2-7; V: TRBV5-6; DNA: TGTGCCAGCAGCTTCCGGGCAACGCGGGACTACGAGCAGTACTTC; CDR3: CASSFRATRDYEQYF
length: 16; size: -; D: -; J: TRBJ2-7; V: TRBV21-1; DNA: TGTGCCAGCAGCAAAGTTTGGGGTCCTCTCACCTACGAGCAGTACTTC; CDR3: CASSKVWGPLTYEQYF
length: 15; size: -; D: -; J: TRBJ2-1; V: TRBV5-1; DNA: TGCGCCAGCAGCGGGGACATTGAGTCCTACAATGAGCAGTTCTTC; CDR3: CASSGDIESYNEQFF
length: 19; size: -; D: TRBD1; J: TRBJ1-2; V: TRBV6-4; DNA: TGTGCCAGCATCCTGAGGAAGGGGTGTCGGGACAGGGGAGCCTATGGCTACACCTTC; CDR3: CASILRKGCRDRGAYGYTF
length: 15; size: -; D: -; J: TRBJ2-7; V: TRBV11-2; DNA: TGTGCCAGCAGCTTAGATTGGGGGAACTCCTACGAGCAGTACTTC; CDR3: CASSLDWGNSYEQYF
length: 13; size: -; D: -; J: TRBJ2-7; V: TRBV6-5; DNA: TGTGCCAGCAGTCCGGGTCCGGACTACGAGCAGTACTTC; CDR3: CASSPGPDYEQYF
length: 14; size: -; D: -; J: TRBJ1-5; V: TRBV19; DNA: TGTGCCAGTACCGCTGGGGGGGTCAATCAGCCCCAGCATTTT; CDR3: CASTAGGVNQPQHF
length: 13; size: once; D: TRBD2; J: TRBJ2-1; V: TRBV6-5; DNA: TGTGCCAGCAGCCATCCCGGACTAGCGGGGATGTTCTTC; CDR3: CASSHPGLAGMFF
length: 16; size: -; D: TRBD1; J: TRBJ1-1; V: TRBV9; DNA: TGTGCCAGCCCAGCCGTCAACGCGACAGGGTACACTGAAGCTTTCTTT; CDR3: CASPAVNATGYTEAFF
length: 15; size: -; D: TRBD1; J: TRBJ1-1; V: TRBV18; DNA: TGTGCCAGCTCACGCTCCAGGGGGGCCGTACCTGAAGCTTTCTTT; CDR3: CASSRSRGAVPEAFF
length: 15; size: -; D: -; J: TRBJ1-6; V: TRBV27; DNA: TGTGCCAGCAGTTTAGGCAGGGGAGTCGATTCACCCCTCCACTTT; CDR3: CASSLGRGVDSPLHF
length: 15; size: few; D: TRBD2; J: TRBJ2-5; V: TRBV7-9; DNA: TGTGCCAGCAGCTTGACTAGCGGGAGGAGAGAGACCCAGTACTTC; CDR3: CASSLTSGRRETQYF
length: 16; size: -; D: TRBD2; J: TRBJ2-1; V: TRBV18; DNA: TGTGCCAGCTCAAGACCGGGACTAGCGGCCTACAATGAGCAGTTCTTC; CDR3: CASSRPGLAAYNEQFF
length: 16; size: -; D: TRBD2; J: TRBJ2-4; V: TRBV19; DNA: TGTGCCAGTAGTATGCGGCGGGGGGGTTCCAAAAACATTCAGTACTTC; CDR3: CASSMRRGGSKNIQYF
length: 15; size: -; D: -; J: TRBJ2-1; V: TRBV7-8; DNA: TGTGCCAGCAGCTCTGTAGCGATGTCCTACAATGAGCAGTTCTTC; CDR3: CASSSVAMSYNEQFF
length: 17; size: -; D: TRBD1; J: TRBJ1-4; V: TRBV6-1; DNA: TGTGCCAGCAGTGCCCGGGACAGATATTCAACTAATGAAAAACTGTTTTTT; CDR3: CASSARDRYSTNEKLFF
length: 13; size: -; D: TRBD2; J: TRBJ2-7; V: TRBV7-2; DNA: TGTGCCAGCAGCCTAGCGGGAGGCTACGAGCAGTACTTC; CDR3: CASSLAGGYEQYF
length: 13; size: -; D: -; J: TRBJ2-7; V: TRBV19; DNA: TGTGCCAGTAGTGCCCGGACACTCGACGAGCAGTACTTC; CDR3: CASSARTLDEQYF
length: 15; size: few; D: TRBD1; J: TRBJ1-1; V: TRBV30; DNA: TGTGCCTGGAGTGCACAAACTTATACCGGGACAGCAGCTTTCTTT; CDR3: CAWSAQTYTGTAAFF
length: 17; size: -; D: -; J: TRBJ2-2; V: TRBV5-4; DNA: TGTGCCAGCAGCTTGAACGGCGGGCGAGGGAACACCGGGGAGCTGTTTTTT; CDR3: CASSLNGGRGNTGELFF
length: 15; size: -; D: -; J: TRBJ1-1; V: TRBV18; DNA: TGTGCCAGCTCACCGGCCGGGGAAGGAATCACTGAAGCTTTCTTT; CDR3: CASSPAGEGITEAFF
length: 14; size: -; D: -; J: TRBJ2-7; V: TRBV14; DNA: TGTGCCAGCAGCCAGAGTCAGGGATACTACGAGCAGTACTTC; CDR3: CASSQSQGYYEQYF
length: 13; size: -; D: -; J: TRBJ2-7; V: TRBV27; DNA: TGTGCCAGCAGCCTTCGGACGGGGTACGAGCAGTACTTC; CDR3: CASSLRTGYEQYF
length: 13; size: -; D: TRBD1; J: TRBJ1-5; V: TRBV18; DNA: TGTGCCAGCTCACCGGACAGGAATCAGCCCCAGCATTTT; CDR3: CASSPDRNQPQHF
length: 14; size: -; D: -; J: TRBJ1-2; V: TRBV6-1; DNA: TGTGCCAGCAGTGAATCAGGCTACAACTATGGCTACACCTTC; CDR3: CASSESGYNYGYTF
length: 13; size: -; D: -; J: TRBJ2-1; V: TRBV19; DNA: TGTGCCAGCCGGGTCCCGACGAGCAATGAGCAGTTCTTC; CDR3: CASRVPTSNEQFF
length: 13; size: -; D: -; J: TRBJ2-5; V: TRBV6-5; DNA: TGTGCCAGCGGTCAGGGTGATCAAGAGACCCAGTACTTC; CDR3: CASGQGDQETQYF
length: 15; size: -; D: TRBD1; J: TRBJ2-7; V: TRBV4-2; DNA: TGTGCCAGCAGCCAAGAAGAGACAGGGATCCACGAGCAGTACTTC; CDR3: CASSQEETGIHEQYF
length: 15; size: -; D: TRBD2; J: TRBJ2-1; V: TRBV19; DNA: TGTGCCAGTATCGGAGCGGGACGCACGGGCAATGAGCAGTTCTTC; CDR3: CASIGAGRTGNEQFF
length: 14; size: -; D: -; J: TRBJ2-4; V: TRBV7-2; DNA: TGTGCCAGCAGCTTAGAACAGGGAGGGAACATTCAGTACTTC; CDR3: CASSLEQGGNIQYF
length: 12; size: -; D: -; J: TRBJ1-2; V: TRBV6-6; DNA: TGTGCCAGCCGTCCCCCTACGATAGGCTACACCTTC; CDR3: CASRPPTIGYTF
length: 13; size: -; D: -; J: TRBJ2-1; V: TRBV6-5; DNA: TGTGCCAGCAGTTTTCTAGAGAGAAATGAGCAGTTCTTC; CDR3: CASSFLERNEQFF
length: 15; size: -; D: -; J: TRBJ1-1; V: TRBV6-5; DNA: TGTGCCAGCAGTTACTCCTACATGGGGAACACTGAAGCTTTCTTT; CDR3: CASSYSYMGNTEAFF
length: 14; size: once; D: -; J: TRBJ2-1; V: TRBV6-5; DNA: TGTGCCAGCAGTTACTCGGGAGACTACAATGAGCAGTTCTTC; CDR3: CASSYSGDYNEQFF
length: 13; size: -; D: TRBD1; J: TRBJ1-2; V: TRBV6-5; DNA: TGTGCCAGCAGCGGTACAGGGGGCCATGGCTACACCTTC; CDR3: CASSGTGGHGYTF
length: 14; size: few; D: TRBD2; J: TRBJ2-1; V: TRBV9; DNA: TGTGCCAGCAGCGCTAGCGGGAGGCACAATGAGCAGTTCTTC; CDR3: CASSASGRHNEQFF
length: 13; size: -; D: -; J: TRBJ2-7; V: TRBV5-1; DNA: TGCGCCAGCAGCTTGGAAACAAGCTACGAGCAGTACTTC; CDR3: CASSLETSYEQYF
length: 15; size: -; D: -; J: TRBJ1-2; V: TRBV6-6; DNA: TGTGCCAGCAGTTACTCTCCCGGGACCCTCTATGGCTACACCTTC; CDR3: CASSYSPGTLYGYTF
length: 18; size: few; D: -; J: TRBJ1-4; V: TRBV4-2; DNA: TGTGCCAGCAGCCGAAAACTTCGAGGGGGTGAGACTAATGAAAAACTGTTTTTT; CDR3: CASSRKLRGGETNEKLFF
length: 16; size: -; D: -; J: TRBJ1-2; V: TRBV7-2; DNA: TGTGCCAGCAGCCCTCAACCGGGGGGAGCTAACTATGGCTACACCTTC; CDR3: CASSPQPGGANYGYTF
length: 15; size: few; D: TRBD1; J: TRBJ1-3; V: TRBV30; DNA: TGTGCCTGTCGCCAACAGGGGGCAAAAGGAAACACCATATATTTT; CDR3: CACRQQGAKGNTIYF